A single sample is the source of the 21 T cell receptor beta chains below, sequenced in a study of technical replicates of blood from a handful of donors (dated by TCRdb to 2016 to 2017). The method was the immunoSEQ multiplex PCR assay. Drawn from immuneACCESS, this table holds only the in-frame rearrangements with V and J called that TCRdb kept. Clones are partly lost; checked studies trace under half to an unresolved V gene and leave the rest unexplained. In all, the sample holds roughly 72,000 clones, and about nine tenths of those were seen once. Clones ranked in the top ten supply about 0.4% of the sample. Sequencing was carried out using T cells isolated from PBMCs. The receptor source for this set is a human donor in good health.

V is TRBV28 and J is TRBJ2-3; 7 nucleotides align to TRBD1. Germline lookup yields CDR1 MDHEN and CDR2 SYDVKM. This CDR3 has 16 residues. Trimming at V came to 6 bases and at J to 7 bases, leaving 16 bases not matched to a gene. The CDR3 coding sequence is TGTGCCAGCAGAAAAAGACAGGGTACTATGGCACATACGCAGTATTTT. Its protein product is CASRKRQGTMAHTQYF.

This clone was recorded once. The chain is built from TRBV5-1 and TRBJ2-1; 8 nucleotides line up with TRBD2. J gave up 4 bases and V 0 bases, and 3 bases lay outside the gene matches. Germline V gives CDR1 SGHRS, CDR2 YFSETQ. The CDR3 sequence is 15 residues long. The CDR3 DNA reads TGCGCCAGCAGCTTGGTCGGGGGGGGATACAATGAGCAGTTCTTC. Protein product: CASSLVGGGYNEQFF. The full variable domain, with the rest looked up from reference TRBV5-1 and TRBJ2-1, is KAGVTQTPRYLIKTRGQQVTLSCSPISGHRSVSWYQQTPGQGLQFLFEYFSETQRNKGNFPGRFSGRQFSNSRSEMNVSTLELGDSALYLCASSLVGGGYNEQFFGPGTRLTVL.

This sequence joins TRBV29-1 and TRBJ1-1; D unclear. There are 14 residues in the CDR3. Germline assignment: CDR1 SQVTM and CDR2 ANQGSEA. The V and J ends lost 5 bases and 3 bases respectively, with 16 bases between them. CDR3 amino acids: CSVQASLSDTEAFF. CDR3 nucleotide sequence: TGCAGCGTTCAGGCTTCCTTGTCGGACACTGAAGCTTTCTTT.

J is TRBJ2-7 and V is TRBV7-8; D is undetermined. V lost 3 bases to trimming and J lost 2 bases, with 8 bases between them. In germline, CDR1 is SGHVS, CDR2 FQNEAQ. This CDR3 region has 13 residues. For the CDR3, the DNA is TGTGCCAGCAGCTTTCAGACTCCCTACGAGCAGTACTTC. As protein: CASSFQTPYEQYF.

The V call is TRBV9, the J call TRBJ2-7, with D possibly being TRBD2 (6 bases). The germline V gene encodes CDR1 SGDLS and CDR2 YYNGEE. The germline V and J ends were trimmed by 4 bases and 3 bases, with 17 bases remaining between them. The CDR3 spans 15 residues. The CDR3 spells CASSTRSGSLYEQYF. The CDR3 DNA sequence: TGTGCCAGCAGCACCCGATCCGGGAGCCTCTACGAGCAGTACTTC.

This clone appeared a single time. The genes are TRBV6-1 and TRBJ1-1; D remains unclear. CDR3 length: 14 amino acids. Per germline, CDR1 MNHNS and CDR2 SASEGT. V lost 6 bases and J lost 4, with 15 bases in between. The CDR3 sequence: CASREPFRSTEAFF. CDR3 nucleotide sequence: TGTGCCAGCAGGGAGCCCTTTAGGAGCACTGAAGCTTTCTTT.

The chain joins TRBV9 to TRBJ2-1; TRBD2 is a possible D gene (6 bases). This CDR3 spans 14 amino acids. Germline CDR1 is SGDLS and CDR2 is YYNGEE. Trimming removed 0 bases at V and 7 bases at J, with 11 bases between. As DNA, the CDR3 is TGTGCCAGCAGCGTAGAGGAGGGAGTAAATGAGCAGTTCTTC. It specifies CASSVEEGVNEQFF.

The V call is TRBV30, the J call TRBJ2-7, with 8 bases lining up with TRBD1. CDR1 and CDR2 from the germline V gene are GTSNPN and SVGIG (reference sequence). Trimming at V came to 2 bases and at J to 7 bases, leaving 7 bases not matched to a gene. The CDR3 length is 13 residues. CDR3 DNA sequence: TGTGCCTGGAGTACCCCCGACAGGGGAGAGCAGTACTTC. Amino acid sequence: CAWSTPDRGEQYF.

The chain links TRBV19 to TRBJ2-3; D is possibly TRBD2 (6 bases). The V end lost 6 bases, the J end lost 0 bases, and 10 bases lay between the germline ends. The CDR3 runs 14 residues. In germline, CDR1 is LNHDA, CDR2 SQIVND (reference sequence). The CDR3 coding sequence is TGTGCCAGTAGCGGGAGCGGAAGCACAGATACGCAGTATTTT. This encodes CASSGSGSTDTQYF.

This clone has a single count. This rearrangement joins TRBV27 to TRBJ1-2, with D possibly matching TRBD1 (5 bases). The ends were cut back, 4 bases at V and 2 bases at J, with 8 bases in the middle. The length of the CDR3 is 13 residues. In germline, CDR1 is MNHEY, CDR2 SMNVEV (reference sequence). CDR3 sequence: CASSWGRNYGYTF. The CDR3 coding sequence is TGTGCCAGCAGTTGGGGCAGGAACTATGGCTACACCTTC.

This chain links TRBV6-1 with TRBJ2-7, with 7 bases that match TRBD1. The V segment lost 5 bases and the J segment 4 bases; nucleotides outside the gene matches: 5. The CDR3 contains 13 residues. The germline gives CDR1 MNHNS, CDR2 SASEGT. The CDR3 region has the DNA TGTGCCAGCAGTCTCCGGGACAGTTACGAGCAGTACTTC. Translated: CASSLRDSYEQYF.

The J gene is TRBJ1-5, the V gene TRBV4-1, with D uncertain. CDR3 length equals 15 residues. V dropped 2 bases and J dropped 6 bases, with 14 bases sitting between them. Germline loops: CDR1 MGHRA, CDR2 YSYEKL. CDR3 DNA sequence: TGCGCCAGCAGCCAAAACCCCATCGAAGCTCAGCCCCAGCATTTT. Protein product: CASSQNPIEAQPQHF.

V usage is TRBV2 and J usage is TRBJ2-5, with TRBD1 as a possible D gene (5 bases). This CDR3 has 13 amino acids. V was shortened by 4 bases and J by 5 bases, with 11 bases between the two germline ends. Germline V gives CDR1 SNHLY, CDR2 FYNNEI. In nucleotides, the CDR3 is TGTGCCAGCAGTGGCGGCCCAGGGGAGACCCAGTACTTC. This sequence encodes CASSGGPGETQYF.

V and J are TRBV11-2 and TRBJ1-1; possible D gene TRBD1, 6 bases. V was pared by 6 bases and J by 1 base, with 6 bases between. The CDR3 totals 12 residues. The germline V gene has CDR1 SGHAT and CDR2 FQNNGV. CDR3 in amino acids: CASRTGNTEAFF. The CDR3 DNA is TGTGCCAGCAGGACAGGGAACACTGAAGCTTTCTTT. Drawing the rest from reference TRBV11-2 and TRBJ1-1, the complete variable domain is EAGVAQSPRYKIIEKRQSVAFWCNPISGHATLYWYQQILGQGPKLLIQFQNNGVVDDSQLPKDRFSAERLKGVDSTLKIQPAKLEDSAVYLCASRTGNTEAFFGQGTRLTVV.

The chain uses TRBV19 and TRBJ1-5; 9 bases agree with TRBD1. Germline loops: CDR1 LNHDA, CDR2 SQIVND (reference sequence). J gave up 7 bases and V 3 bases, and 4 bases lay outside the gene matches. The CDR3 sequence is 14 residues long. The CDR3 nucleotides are TGTGCCAGTAGTATTAGGGACAGGGACCAGCCCCAGCATTTT. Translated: CASSIRDRDQPQHF. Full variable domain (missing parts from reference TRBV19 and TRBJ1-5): DGGITQSPKYLFRKEGQNVTLSCEQNLNHDAMYWYRQDPGQGLRLIYYSQIVNDFQKGDIAEGYSVSREKKESFPLTVTSAQKNPTAFYLCASSIRDRDQPQHFGDGTRLSIL.

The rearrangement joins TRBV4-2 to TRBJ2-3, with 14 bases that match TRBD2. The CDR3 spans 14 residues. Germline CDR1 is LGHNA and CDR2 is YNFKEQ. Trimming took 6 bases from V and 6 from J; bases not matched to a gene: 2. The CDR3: CASRTSGRGDTQYF. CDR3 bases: TGTGCCAGCAGGACTAGCGGGAGGGGTGATACGCAGTATTTT.

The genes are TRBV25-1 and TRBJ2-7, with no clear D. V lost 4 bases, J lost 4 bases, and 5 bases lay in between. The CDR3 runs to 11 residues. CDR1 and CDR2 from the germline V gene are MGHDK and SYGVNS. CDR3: CASSAGYEQYF. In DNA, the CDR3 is TGTGCCAGCAGTGCCGGTTACGAGCAGTACTTC.

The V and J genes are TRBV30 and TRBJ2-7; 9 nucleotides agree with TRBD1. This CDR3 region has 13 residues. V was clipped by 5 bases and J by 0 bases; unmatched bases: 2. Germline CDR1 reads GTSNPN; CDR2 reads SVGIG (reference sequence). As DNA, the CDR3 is TGTGCCTGGGGACAGGGGCTCTCCTACGAGCAGTACTTC. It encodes CAWGQGLSYEQYF.

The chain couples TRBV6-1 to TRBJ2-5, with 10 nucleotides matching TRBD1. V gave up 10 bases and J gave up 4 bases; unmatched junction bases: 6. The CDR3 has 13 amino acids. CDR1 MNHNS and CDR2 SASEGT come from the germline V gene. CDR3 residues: CATDRGLTETQYF. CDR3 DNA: TGTGCCACCGACAGGGGGCTTACAGAGACCCAGTACTTC.

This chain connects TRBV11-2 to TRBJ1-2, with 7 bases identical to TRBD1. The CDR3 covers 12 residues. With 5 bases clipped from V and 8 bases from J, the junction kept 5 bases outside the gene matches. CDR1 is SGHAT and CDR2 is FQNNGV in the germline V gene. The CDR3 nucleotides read TGTGCCAGCAGCCTCGGACAGGCGGGCTACACCTTC. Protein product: CASSLGQAGYTF.

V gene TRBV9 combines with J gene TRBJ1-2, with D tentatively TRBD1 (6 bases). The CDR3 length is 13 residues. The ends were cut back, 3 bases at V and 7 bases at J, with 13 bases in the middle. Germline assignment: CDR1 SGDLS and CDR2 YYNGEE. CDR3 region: CASSGGGRTGYTF. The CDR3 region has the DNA TGTGCCAGCAGCGGGGGGGGGCGAACTGGCTACACCTTC.